What follows are 3 T cell receptor beta chains derived from one specimen sequenced in a study of cytomegalovirus exposure and HLA in healthy donors. The table came from immunoSEQ multiplex PCR; TCRdb's copy has only in-frame clones and leaves some out. Among approximately 220,000 clones listed, 80% to 90% were seen once. Sequenced sample: PBMCs. These TCRs come from a man aged 18 to 29 in good health and CMV-seronegative.

This clone has a single count. The chain employs TRBV21-1 and TRBJ2-5; the table assigns TRBD1, which was not confirmed against the DNA. TRBV21-1 is shown as a pseudogene. This CDR3 has 17 amino acids. The CDR3 spells CASSKECEGAVVETQYF. CDR3 sequence (DNA): TGTGCCAGCAGCAAAGAGTGCGAGGGGGCCGTTGTAGAGACCCAGTACTTC.

The V gene is TRBV7-2, the J gene TRBJ2-3; D perhaps matches TRBD2 (5 bases). Germline V CDR1 and CDR2: SGHTA, FQGNSA. V was shortened by 3 bases and J by 3 bases, with 19 bases between the two germline ends. There are 17 residues in the CDR3. DNA for the CDR3: TGTGCCAGCAGCTTCCCCTCGGGGAGCTCGGGGACAGATACGCAGTATTTT. Translation gives CASSFPSGSSGTDTQYF.

The chain carries TRBV5-1 and TRBJ2-7; the D gene is possibly TRBD1 (5 bases). Trimming cost V 6 bases and J 6 bases, with 16 bases left between them. The CDR3 sequence is 13 residues long. Germline CDR1 is SGHRS and CDR2 is YFSETQ. CDR3 bases: TGCGCCAGCACCTCCCAGGGCTCCGGCGAGCAGTACTTC. It specifies CASTSQGSGEQYF.